This T cell receptor (beta chain) appears in the sequencing data of a study of cytomegalovirus exposure and HLA in healthy donors. This clone came up once. Measured with immunoSEQ multiplex PCR; TCRdb has only the in-frame clones, and not every one. The table lists around 150,000 clones, approximately 87% of them singletons. V dropped 5 bases and J dropped 4 bases, with 12 bases sitting between them. The germline V gene has CDR1 SEHNR and CDR2 FQNEAQ (reference sequence). This CDR3 has 13 amino acids. The sample consisted of PBMCs. The genes are TRBV7-9 and TRBJ2-7; D remains ambiguous. The source is a woman aged 30 to 39 in good health and CMV-seronegative. CDR3 sequence reads: CASSPRGRYEQYF. The CDR3 DNA reads as TGTGCCAGCAGCCCCAGAGGACGGTACGAGCAGTACTTC.